A selection of T cell receptor beta chains follows, all from one sample in a study of T-cell reconstitution after alpha-beta-depleted transplantation in children. Each CDR3 protein is one row after TCRdb ran MiXCR on the PCR reads. This sample has approximately 270,000 distinct CDR3 sequences, with more than 9% found just once. The sample consisted of PBMCs from the stem cell graft donor, taken from the stem cell graft. Source of these receptors: a human donor who donated a stem cell graft to a child with SCID. Each CDR3 is given with its conserved first and last residue. D genes are given only for firm matches. Only part of the rows carry a size: once, few, many, or a class if the clone is expanded.

j_gene | v_gene | abundance | d_gene | CDR3nt | CDR3aa
TRBJ2-3 | TRBV5-1 | few | TRBD2 | TGCGCCAGCAGCTGGGGTAGCGGGGCCACAGATACGCAGTATTTT | CASSWGSGATDTQYF
TRBJ2-1 | TRBV5-1 | many | . | TGCGCCAGCAGCTTGGGCTGGGAGCAGTTCTTC | CASSLGWEQFF
TRBJ2-1 | TRBV6-4 | few | TRBD1 | TGTGCCAGCAGAGGACAGGGGGCGAATGAGCAGTTCTTC | CASRGQGANEQFF
TRBJ1-1 | TRBV7-9 | many | . | TGTGCCAGCAGCTTATCACAGAGAACTTTCTTT | CASSLSQRTFF
TRBJ2-3 | TRBV5-6 | many | . | TGTGCCAGCAGCTTCCTCCTTTCCCAGGACGGCCCAGATACGCAGTATTTT | CASSFLLSQDGPDTQYF
TRBJ1-5 | TRBV20-1 | few | TRBD1 | TGCAGTGCTAGAGGGACAGGGAATCAGCCCCAGCATTTT | CSARGTGNQPQHF
TRBJ1-1 | TRBV25-1 | many | . | TGTGCCAGCAGTGAATTCGGACCTACTGAAGCTTTCTTT | CASSEFGPTEAFF
TRBJ1-1 | TRBV6-6 | . | . | TGTGCCAGCAGTTATCAGAGAGAAGCTTTCTTT | CASSYQREAFF
TRBJ2-7 | TRBV5-1 | many | . | TGCGCCAGCAGCCAGGACAGTATTTCCTACGAGCAGTACTTC | CASSQDSISYEQYF
TRBJ1-5 | TRBV7-2 | . | . | TGTGCCAGCAGCCCCTCAGGAGGGGTGACGGAGCCCCAGCATTTT | CASSPSGGVTEPQHF
TRBJ2-1 | TRBV18 | few | TRBD2 | TGTGCCAGCTCAGCTAGCGGGGGGGCCGCATCCGAGCAGTTCTTC | CASSASGGAASEQFF
TRBJ2-5 | TRBV20-1 | . | . | TGCAGTGCTAGAGATGGGGCCGTAGCCCAGTACTTC | CSARDGAVAQYF
TRBJ2-2 | TRBV20-1 | . | TRBD2 | TGCAGTGCCCAGCGGGGATTAAGGTCCGGGGAGCTGTTTTTT | CSAQRGLRSGELFF
TRBJ1-2 | TRBV6-5 | . | . | TGTGCCGCCGGGGCCAGGGCTTATGGCTACACCTTC | CAAGARAYGYTF
TRBJ2-7 | TRBV5-1 | . | TRBD1 | TGCGCCAGCAGCCCCGGGACAGGGAATACCTACGAGCAGTACTTC | CASSPGTGNTYEQYF
TRBJ2-2 | TRBV7-2 | few | . | TGTGCCAGCAGCCTTAGGACAGTGTACACCGGGGAGCTGTTTTTT | CASSLRTVYTGELFF
TRBJ2-3 | TRBV6-1 | . | TRBD2 | TGTGCCAGCAGCCTAGGACTAGCGGGGGGGCGGTTCGGCACAGATACGCAGTATTTT | CASSLGLAGGRFGTDTQYF
TRBJ1-2 | TRBV19 | many | . | TGTGCCAGTACGACGGGGTTATGGTATGGCTACACCTTC | CASTTGLWYGYTF
TRBJ1-2 | TRBV5-6 | few | TRBD1 | TGTGCCAGCAGCACCGACGGACAGGCGATCCTTGGCTACACCTTC | CASSTDGQAILGYTF
TRBJ2-3 | TRBV20-1 | . | TRBD2 | TGCAGTGCTACCCCGGGACTAGCGGGGGGGCCCACAGATACGCAGTATTTT | CSATPGLAGGPTDTQYF
TRBJ2-1 | TRBV4-2 | . | TRBD2 | TGTGCCAGCAGCCAAGAGATGGCGGCTAGCGGGGTGAACGAGCAGTTCTTC | CASSQEMAASGVNEQFF
TRBJ2-2 | TRBV7-8 | few | . | TGTGCCAGCAGCTTAGTGTCCGGGCGACCCGGGGAGCTGTTTTTT | CASSLVSGRPGELFF
TRBJ2-7 | TRBV6-5 | . | . | TGTGCCAGCAGTGCCGGGGGATACGAGCAGTACTTC | CASSAGGYEQYF
TRBJ1-1 | TRBV11-2 | many | . | TGTGCCAGCAGCCGAACGACAGGCAACACTGAAGCTTTCTTT | CASSRTTGNTEAFF
TRBJ1-2 | TRBV6-1 | . | . | TGTGCCAGCTATAGCGAGCGAGCTAACTATGGCTACACCTTC | CASYSERANYGYTF